This record looks at one T cell receptor beta chain sequence and its context. Authors' processing steps: Researchers report that nucleated cell counts were estimated from reference gene primer amplification. Profiling relied on immunoSEQ multiplex PCR, and the TCRdb table lists in-frame clones only, not all of them. V, J and clone size are those of that table, while D and trimming were read from the DNA. The table lists 80,000 to 95,000 clones, approximately 90% of them singletons. This entry comes from a study of blood T cell repertoires in COVID-19. In the study overall: The study drew acute and convalescent COVID-19 samples from the United States, Italy and Spain. In each case, the material was cDNA or gDNA derived from T cells, B-cell-depleted T cells, or PBMCs.

Germline V lookup: CDR1 SGHTA, CDR2 FQGNSA. There are 13 residues in the CDR3. V was clipped by 1 base and J by 8 bases, with 9 bases between them. The chain uses TRBV7-2 and TRBJ1-3; D ambiguous. Sequenced sample: peripheral blood. This TCR was recovered from a human donor with active COVID-19. The donor label of this sample is uncertain. CDR3 sequence: CASSLVARDTIYF. CDR3 in DNA: TGTGCCAGCAGCTTAGTTGCCCGGGACACCATATATTTT.